The rows below give T cell receptor beta chains drawn from one sample of a study of beta chain features in type 1 diabetes. The protocol was immunoSEQ multiplex PCR, while the TCRdb copy is restricted to in-frame clones and leaves out a portion. The profile shows 300,000 or so clones, 8% of them singletons. The sample taken for sequencing was central memory CD4+ T cells from blood. Source of these receptors: a woman between 18 and 29 years old in good health. Both conserved end residues are part of each CDR3. D genes are given only for firm matches. Not every row has a clone size; where given, it reads once, few, many or a size class.

d_call | j_call | clone_size | v_call | cdr3_aa | cdr3_nt
. | TRBJ1-4 | . | TRBV11-2 | CASSITGREKLFF | TGTGCCAGCAGCATAACCGGGAGAGAAAAACTGTTTTTT
. | TRBJ2-6 | few | TRBV5-1 | CASSFSAGANVLTF | TGCGCCAGCAGCTTTTCGGCTGGGGCCAACGTCCTGACTTTC
. | TRBJ2-7 | . | TRBV13 | CASSLSFKSYEQYF | TGTGCCAGCAGCTTAAGTTTCAAGTCCTACGAGCAGTACTTC
. | TRBJ1-5 | few | TRBV11-2 | CASSPDGDQPQHF | TGTGCCAGCAGCCCGGACGGAGATCAGCCCCAGCATTTT
TRBD2 | TRBJ2-1 | . | TRBV7-8 | CASIPSGRNEQFF | TGTGCCAGCATACCCAGCGGGAGAAATGAGCAGTTCTTC
. | TRBJ1-1 | . | TRBV18 | CASSLTGGTEAFF | TGTGCCAGCTCACTTACGGGAGGAACTGAAGCTTTCTTT
. | TRBJ2-5 | . | TRBV4-2 | CASSLGPGQETQYF | TGTGCCAGCAGCTTAGGTCCAGGGCAAGAGACCCAGTACTTC
. | TRBJ2-1 | medium-sized | TRBV2 | CASRDSGQSNEQFF | TGTGCCAGCAGAGATTCTGGACAGTCCAATGAGCAGTTCTTC
. | TRBJ1-1 | few | TRBV6-5 | CASGKGEAFF | TGTGCCAGTGGAAAAGGTGAAGCTTTCTTT
. | TRBJ2-2 | . | TRBV11-1 | CASSPFGMSGELFF | TGTGCCAGCAGCCCATTCGGGATGTCGGGGGAGCTGTTTTTT
. | TRBJ2-3 | . | TRBV11-1 | CASSFMAGQDTQYF | TGTGCCAGCAGCTTCATGGCAGGGCAGGATACGCAGTATTTT
TRBD2 | TRBJ2-3 | few | TRBV29-1 | CSVVLAGVTDTQYF | TGCAGCGTAGTACTAGCGGGAGTGACAGATACGCAGTATTTT
. | TRBJ1-1 | . | TRBV27 | CASSTGKNTEAFF | TGTGCCAGCAGTACAGGAAAGAACACTGAAGCTTTCTTT
. | TRBJ2-7 | . | TRBV20-1 | CSAGPSYEQYF | TGCAGTGCGGGACCATCGTACGAGCAGTACTTC
. | TRBJ2-1 | few | TRBV15 | CATSRDSIRDNEQFF | TGTGCCACCAGCAGAGATAGCATTCGGGACAATGAGCAGTTCTTC
. | TRBJ2-2 | many | TRBV7-3 | CASSFLPTGELFF | TGTGCCAGCAGCTTTTTACCCACCGGGGAGCTGTTTTTT
. | TRBJ1-3 | . | TRBV4-3 | CASSRGNTIYF | TGCGCCAGCAGCCGGGGAAACACCATATATTTT
TRBD1 | TRBJ2-7 | few | TRBV18 | CASSPKSGTGGYEQYF | TGTGCCAGCTCCCCTAAGTCCGGGACAGGGGGCTACGAGCAGTACTTC
. | TRBJ1-1 | few | TRBV28 | CASNRGSSNTEAFF | TGTGCCAGCAATCGGGGCTCCTCGAACACTGAAGCTTTCTTT
TRBD2 | TRBJ2-2 | . | TRBV10-3 | CAISLAGNTGELFF | TGTGCCATCTCACTAGCGGGGAACACCGGGGAGCTGTTTTTT
. | TRBJ2-2 | . | TRBV19 | CASSSRERRTGELFF | TGTGCCAGTAGTTCGAGGGAAAGGCGAACCGGGGAGCTGTTTTTT
. | TRBJ2-5 | few | TRBV7-2 | CASSPMGGGTQETQYF | TGTGCCAGCAGCCCCATGGGGGGCGGGACCCAAGAGACCCAGTACTTC
TRBD2 | TRBJ2-7 | few | TRBV7-2 | CASSFAASGATYEQYF | TGTGCCAGCAGTTTTGCCGCTAGCGGGGCTACCTACGAGCAGTACTTC
. | TRBJ2-7 | . | TRBV5-1 | CASSLVGTSTEQYF | TGCGCCAGCAGCTTGGTCGGTACCTCTACCGAGCAGTACTTC